Listed below are T cell receptor beta chains from one sample, sequenced in a study of blood T cell dynamics during melanoma immunotherapy. Repertoires were generated with immunoSEQ multiplex PCR, while TCRdb's copy carries only in-frame clones and drops some. Found here are over 20,000 clones, roughly 90% of them singletons; the top ten hold about 1.2%. Sequenced material: blood, taken from a patient treated with checkpoint blockade. The receptors derive from a human donor with melanoma. The CDR3 runs from the conserved cysteine through the conserved F or W. D genes are given only for firm matches. Expanded clones get a size class; other rows say once, few or many, or leave the size out.

>TRBV5-8|-|-|TRBJ2-3
CASSLEGGVADTQYF
TGTGCCAGCAGCTTGGAGGGTGGAGTTGCAGATACGCAGTATTTT
>TRBV9|-|-|TRBJ1-2
CASSAGGGSGPGGTF
TGTGCCAGCAGCGCCGGCGGGGGATCCGGCCCCGGCGGCACCTTC
>TRBV2|-|-|TRBJ2-7
CASLRAGPYEQYF
TGTGCCAGCTTAAGGGCAGGTCCATACGAGCAGTACTTC
>TRBV28|-|-|TRBJ1-2
CASSSRRAAGYTF
TGTGCCAGCAGTTCGCGGCGTGCAGCGGGCTACACCTTC
>TRBV2|-|-|TRBJ1-1
CASNRVVNTEAFF
TGTGCCAGCAATCGGGTAGTGAACACTGAAGCTTTCTTT
>TRBV7-2|TRBD2|-|TRBJ2-3
CASSLASGSMAQYF
TGTGCCAGCAGCTTAGCTAGCGGGAGTATGGCGCAGTATTTT
>TRBV10-3|-|-|TRBJ1-1
CAISDAAGRTEAFF
TGTGCCATCAGTGACGCCGCCGGGAGGACTGAAGCTTTCTTT
>TRBV27|TRBD1|-|TRBJ1-2
CASSPRQGRQGYTF
TGTGCCAGCAGTCCCCGACAGGGGCGCCAGGGCTACACCTTC
>TRBV7-9|-|-|TRBJ1-6
CASSADTLNSPLHF
TGTGCCAGCAGCGCGGATACCCTGAATTCACCCCTCCACTTT
>TRBV19|-|-|TRBJ2-7
CASSKPPDRAEQYF
TGTGCCAGTAGTAAACCCCCGGACAGAGCCGAGCAGTACTTC
>TRBV27|TRBD2|-|TRBJ2-7
CASSLRPNGGRTTLGSYEQYF
TGTGCCAGCAGTTTACGACCAAACGGCGGGAGGACGACCTTGGGTTCCTACGAGCAGTACTTC
>TRBV6-5|TRBD1|-|TRBJ1-2
CASTQGAGGYTF
TGTGCCAGCACACAGGGGGCGGGGGGCTACACCTTC
>TRBV2|TRBD1|-|TRBJ1-2
CASRRTGRNYGYTF
TGTGCCAGCAGGAGGACAGGGCGAAACTATGGCTACACCTTC
>TRBV14|-|-|TRBJ1-2
CASSPGLYYGYTF
TGTGCCAGCAGCCCCGGGCTTTACTATGGCTACACCTTC
>TRBV29-1|TRBD1|-|TRBJ2-7
CSVEAGWQGAYEQYF
TGCAGCGTTGAAGCAGGGTGGCAGGGGGCATACGAGCAGTACTTC
>TRBV11-2|-|-|TRBJ1-2
CASSSGGLPYGYTF
TGTGCCAGCAGCTCGGGGGGTCTCCCGTATGGCTACACCTTC
>TRBV27|TRBD1|-|TRBJ2-5
CASSVDRAGQYF
TGTGCCAGCAGTGTAGACAGGGCCGGGCAGTACTTC
>TRBV13|-|-|TRBJ1-4
CASSYRGYEKLFF
TGTGCCAGCAGCTATAGAGGGTACGAAAAACTGTTTTTT
>TRBV28|TRBD1|-|TRBJ1-2
CASSLGQANYGYTF
TGTGCCAGCAGCCTCGGACAGGCCAACTATGGCTACACCTTC
>TRBV19|-|-|TRBJ1-2
CASSSTAINYGYTF
TGTGCCAGTAGCTCGACAGCGATTAACTATGGCTACACCTTC
>TRBV5-5|-|-|TRBJ2-7
CASSPQSQRTYEQYF
TGTGCCAGCAGCCCCCAATCGCAGAGGACATACGAGCAGTACTTC
>TRBV30|-|-|TRBJ1-1
CACTPGTWGTEAFF
TGTGCCTGTACACCGGGGACCTGGGGTACTGAAGCTTTCTTT
>TRBV12-5|TRBD1|-|TRBJ2-7
CASVLGQGAYEQYF
TGTGCTAGTGTTCTTGGACAGGGGGCCTACGAGCAGTACTTC
>TRBV2|TRBD2|-|TRBJ2-1
CASSARLAAAISYNEQFF
TGTGCCAGCAGTGCGCGACTAGCGGCCGCCATATCATACAATGAGCAGTTCTTC
>TRBV6-6|-|-|TRBJ2-7
CASSYEPQHYSYEQYF
TGTGCCAGCAGTTACGAGCCCCAACATTACTCCTACGAGCAGTACTTC
>TRBV9|TRBD1|-|TRBJ1-1
CASSARPTGDAFF
TGTGCCAGCAGCGCGAGGCCCACAGGGGATGCTTTCTTT
>TRBV7-2|-|-|TRBJ1-5
CASSTIAGFQPQHF
TGTGCCAGCAGCACAATCGCAGGGTTTCAGCCCCAGCATTTT
>TRBV7-6|TRBD1|-|TRBJ1-1
CASSLEWFSRGDTEAFF
TGTGCCAGCAGCTTAGAGTGGTTCAGCAGGGGGGACACTGAAGCTTTCTTT
>TRBV19|TRBD1|-|TRBJ2-6
CASRWTGGANVLTF
TGTGCCAGTAGATGGACAGGGGGGGCCAACGTCCTGACTTTC
>TRBV25-1|-|-|TRBJ1-6
CASSESPGFSSYNSPLHF
TGTGCCAGCAGTGAATCTCCGGGATTTAGCTCCTATAATTCACCCCTCCACTTT
>TRBV28|TRBD1|-|TRBJ1-5
CASSGQGTNQPQHF
TGTGCCAGCAGCGGACAGGGGACAAATCAGCCCCAGCATTTT
>TRBV10-3|-|-|TRBJ2-7
CAISGGIPYEQYF
TGTGCCATCAGTGGAGGGATACCTTACGAGCAGTACTTC
>TRBV5-8|-|-|TRBJ1-4
CASSLAGPSIGEKLFF
TGTGCCAGCAGCTTGGCGGGACCTTCTATCGGGGAAAAACTGTTTTTT
>TRBV9|TRBD2|-|TRBJ2-1
CASSVGLAGGVYNEQFF
TGTGCCAGCAGCGTAGGGCTAGCGGGAGGAGTATACAATGAGCAGTTCTTC
>TRBV4-1|-|-|TRBJ1-4
CASSQDGTGGQYEKLFF
TGCGCCAGCAGCCAAGATGGGACGGGAGGACAGTATGAAAAACTGTTTTTT
>TRBV21-1|-|-|TRBJ2-5
CASSTAVSKETQYF
TGTGCCAGCAGTACTGCGGTGAGTAAAGAGACCCAGTACTTC
>TRBV30|-|-|TRBJ2-6
CAWSVLSGANVLTF
TGTGCCTGGAGTGTACTCTCTGGGGCCAACGTCCTGACTTTC
>TRBV7-9|-|-|TRBJ1-1
CASSLTGQSEEAFF
TGTGCCAGCAGCTTAACGGGACAATCCGAGGAAGCTTTCTTT
>TRBV4-1|TRBD1|-|TRBJ1-4
CASSQLGTGGWYEKLFF
TGCGCCAGCAGCCAGCTCGGGACAGGGGGCTGGTATGAAAAACTGTTTTTT
>TRBV5-1|-|few|TRBJ1-5
CASSSSGGNQPQHF
TGCGCCAGCAGCTCTAGTGGGGGCAATCAGCCCCAGCATTTT
>TRBV18|-|once|TRBJ1-4
CASSGNSDFINEKLFF
TGTGCCAGCTCCGGGAACTCAGATTTTATTAATGAAAAACTGTTTTTT
>TRBV4-1|-|-|TRBJ1-5
CASSHHGDRSAGNQPQHF
TGCGCCAGCAGCCATCACGGGGATCGATCGGCGGGCAATCAGCCCCAGCATTTT
>TRBV28|TRBD2|once|TRBJ2-1
CASIAGRAAGGAASEFF
TGTGCCAGCATCGCTGGTCGGGCAGCGGGAGGCGCGGCCTCGGAGTTCTTC
>TRBV9|-|-|TRBJ1-5
CASSVGPDAYSNQPQHF
TGTGCCAGCAGCGTCGGACCAGACGCCTATAGCAATCAGCCCCAGCATTTT
>TRBV7-2|TRBD1|-|TRBJ2-2
CASSPGTANTGELFF
TGTGCCAGCAGCCCAGGGACAGCTAACACCGGGGAGCTGTTTTTT
>TRBV5-1|TRBD1|-|TRBJ2-5
CASSLALRGPETQYF
TGCGCCAGCAGCTTGGCGTTGAGGGGGCCGGAGACCCAGTACTTC
>TRBV5-4|TRBD2|-|TRBJ2-5
CASSFGLEPTQYF
TGTGCCAGCAGCTTCGGACTAGAACCGACCCAGTACTTC
>TRBV2|TRBD1|-|TRBJ2-7
CASYSRGQGVNEQYF
TGTGCCAGCTACTCGCGGGGACAGGGGGTCAACGAGCAGTACTTC
>TRBV7-2|TRBD1|-|TRBJ2-1
CASSLDRGRIYEQFF
TGTGCCAGCAGCTTAGACAGGGGGCGCATCTATGAGCAGTTCTTC
>TRBV19|-|-|TRBJ1-2
CASSPGQGRLGYTF
TGTGCCAGTAGCCCGGGGCAGGGGAGGCTCGGCTACACCTTC
>TRBV10-3|-|-|TRBJ2-7
CAIRTQLGGLDEQYF
TGTGCCATCAGGACTCAACTCGGGGGCCTCGACGAGCAGTACTTC
>TRBV30|-|-|TRBJ1-3
CAWSGLSGNTIYF
TGTGCCTGGAGTGGGCTCTCTGGAAACACCATATATTTT
>TRBV6-5|-|-|TRBJ1-5
CASREGMESQPQHF
TGTGCCAGCAGGGAGGGGATGGAGAGTCAGCCCCAGCATTTT
>TRBV5-1|-|few|TRBJ1-2
CASSLEGDYGYTF
TGCGCCAGCAGCTTGGAGGGGGACTATGGCTACACCTTC
>TRBV11-2|-|-|TRBJ1-1
CASSLDRSANTEAFF
TGTGCCAGCAGCTTAGATAGAAGTGCTAACACTGAAGCTTTCTTT